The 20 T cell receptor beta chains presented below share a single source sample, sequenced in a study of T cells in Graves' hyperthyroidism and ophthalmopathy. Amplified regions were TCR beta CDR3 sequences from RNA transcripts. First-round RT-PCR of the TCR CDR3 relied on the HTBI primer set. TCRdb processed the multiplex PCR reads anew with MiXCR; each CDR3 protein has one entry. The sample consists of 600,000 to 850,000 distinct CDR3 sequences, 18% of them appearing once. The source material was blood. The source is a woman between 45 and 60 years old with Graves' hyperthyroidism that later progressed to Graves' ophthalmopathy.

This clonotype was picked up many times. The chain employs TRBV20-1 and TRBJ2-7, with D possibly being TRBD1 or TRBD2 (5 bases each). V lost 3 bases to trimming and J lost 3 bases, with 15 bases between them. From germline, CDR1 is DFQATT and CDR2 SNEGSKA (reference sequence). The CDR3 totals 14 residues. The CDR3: CSASSGQDYYEQYF. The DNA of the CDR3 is TGCAGTGCTAGTTCGGGGCAGGATTACTACGAGCAGTACTTC.

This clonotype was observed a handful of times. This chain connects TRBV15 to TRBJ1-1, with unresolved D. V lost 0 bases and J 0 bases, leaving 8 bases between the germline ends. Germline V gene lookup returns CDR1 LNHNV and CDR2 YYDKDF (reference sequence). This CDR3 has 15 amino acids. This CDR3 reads CATSRDLVMNTEAFF. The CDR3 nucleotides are TGTGCCACCAGCAGAGATTTGGTTATGAACACTGAAGCTTTCTTT.

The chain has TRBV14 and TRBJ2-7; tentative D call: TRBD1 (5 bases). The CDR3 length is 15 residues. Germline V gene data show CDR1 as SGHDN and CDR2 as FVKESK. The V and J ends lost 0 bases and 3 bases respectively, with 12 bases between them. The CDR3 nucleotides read TGTGCCAGCAGCCAAGAGGTTACCCAGGGCTACGAGCAGTACTTC. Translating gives CASSQEVTQGYEQYF.

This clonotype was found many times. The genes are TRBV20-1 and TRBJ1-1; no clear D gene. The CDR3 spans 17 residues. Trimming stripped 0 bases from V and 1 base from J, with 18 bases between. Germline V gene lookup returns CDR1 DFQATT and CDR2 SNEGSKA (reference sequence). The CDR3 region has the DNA TGCAGTGCTAGAGATTATACGGGCCGGCTAAAGAACACTGAAGCTTTCTTT. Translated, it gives CSARDYTGRLKNTEAFF.

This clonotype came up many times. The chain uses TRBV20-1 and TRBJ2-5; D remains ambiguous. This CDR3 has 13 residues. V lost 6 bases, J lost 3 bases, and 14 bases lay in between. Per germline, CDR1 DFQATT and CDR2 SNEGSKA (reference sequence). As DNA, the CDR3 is TGCAGTGCCTCGTTTTCCGAGGAAGAGACCCAGTACTTC. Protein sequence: CSASFSEEETQYF.

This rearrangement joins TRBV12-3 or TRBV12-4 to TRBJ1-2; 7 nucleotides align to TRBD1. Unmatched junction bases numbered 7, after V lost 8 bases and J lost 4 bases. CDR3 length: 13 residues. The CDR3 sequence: CASQDRPIYGYTF. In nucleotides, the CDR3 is TGTGCCAGCCAGGACAGGCCGATCTATGGCTACACCTTC.

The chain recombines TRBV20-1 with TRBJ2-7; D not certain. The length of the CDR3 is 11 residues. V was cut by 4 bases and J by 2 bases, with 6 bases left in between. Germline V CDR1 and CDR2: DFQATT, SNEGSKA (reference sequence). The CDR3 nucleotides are TGCAGTGCTATAAACGCCTACGAGCAGTACTTC. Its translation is CSAINAYEQYF.

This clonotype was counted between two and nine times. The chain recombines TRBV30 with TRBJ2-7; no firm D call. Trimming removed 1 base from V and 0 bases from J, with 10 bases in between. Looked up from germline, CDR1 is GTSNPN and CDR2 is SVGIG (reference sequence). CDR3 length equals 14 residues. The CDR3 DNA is TGTGCCTGGAGTGGGCCCCCGGCCTCCTACGAGCAGTACTTC. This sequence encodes CAWSGPPASYEQYF. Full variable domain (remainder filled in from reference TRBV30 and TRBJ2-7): SQTIHQWPATLVQPVGSPLSLECTVEGTSNPNLYWYRQAAGRGLQLLFYSVGIGQISSEVPQNLSASRPQDRQFILSSKKLLLSDSGFYLCAWSGPPASYEQYFGPGTRLTVT.

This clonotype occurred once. As DNA, the CDR3 is TGTGCCACCGCGAGGGGTTCCTCTGGAAACACCATATATTTT. Residues: CATARGSSGNTIYF. This rearrangement joins TRBV12-3 or TRBV12-4 to TRBJ1-3, with a possible D match to TRBD1 (5 bases). This CDR3 is 14 amino acids long. Deletions cut 10 bases from V and 0 bases from J, with 13 bases between.

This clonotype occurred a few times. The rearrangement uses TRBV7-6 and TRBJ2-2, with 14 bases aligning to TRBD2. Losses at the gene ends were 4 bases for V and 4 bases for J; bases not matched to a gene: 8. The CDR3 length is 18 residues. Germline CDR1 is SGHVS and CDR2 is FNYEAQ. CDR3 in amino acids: CASSSSTSGGAGTGELFF. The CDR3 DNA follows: TGTGCCAGCAGCTCATCGACTAGCGGGGGGGCCGGCACCGGGGAGCTGTTTTTT.

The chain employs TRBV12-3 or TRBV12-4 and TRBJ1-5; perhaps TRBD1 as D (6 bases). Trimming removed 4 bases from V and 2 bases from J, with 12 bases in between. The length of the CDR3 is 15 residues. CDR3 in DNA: TGTGCCAGCAGTTGGGGGGGACACCGCAATCAGCCCCAGCATTTT. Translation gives CASSWGGHRNQPQHF.

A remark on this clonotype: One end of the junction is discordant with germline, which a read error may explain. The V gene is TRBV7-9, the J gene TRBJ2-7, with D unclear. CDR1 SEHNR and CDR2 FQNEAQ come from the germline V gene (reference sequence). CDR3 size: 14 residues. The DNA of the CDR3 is TGTGTCAGCAGCTTAGTTCTGCGAGATAATCGGCAGTACTTC. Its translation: CVSSLVLRDNRQYF.

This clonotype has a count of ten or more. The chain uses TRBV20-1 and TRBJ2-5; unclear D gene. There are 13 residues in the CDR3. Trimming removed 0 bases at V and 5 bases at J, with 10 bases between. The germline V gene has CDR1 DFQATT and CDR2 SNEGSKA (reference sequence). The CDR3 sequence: CSARDNPSETQYF. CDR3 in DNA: TGCAGTGCTAGAGACAACCCTTCGGAGACCCAGTACTTC.

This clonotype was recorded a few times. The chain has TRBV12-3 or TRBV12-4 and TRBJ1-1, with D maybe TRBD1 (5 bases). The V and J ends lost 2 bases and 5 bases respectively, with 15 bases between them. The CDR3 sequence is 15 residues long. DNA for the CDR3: TGTGCCAGCAGTTTACACGGGGGGTCGGGGACTGAAGCTTTCTTT. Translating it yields CASSLHGGSGTEAFF.

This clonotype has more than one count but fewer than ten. CDR3 protein: CSVEDDRSNTGELFF. Written as DNA, the CDR3 is TGCAGCGTTGAAGATGACAGATCGAACACCGGGGAGCTGTTTTTT. V and J are TRBV29-1 and TRBJ2-2; tentatively, D is TRBD1 (5 bases). Trimming stripped 0 bases from V and 0 bases from J, with 8 bases between. Germline-derived CDR1 and CDR2 are SQVTM and ANQGSEA. The CDR3 length is 15 residues.

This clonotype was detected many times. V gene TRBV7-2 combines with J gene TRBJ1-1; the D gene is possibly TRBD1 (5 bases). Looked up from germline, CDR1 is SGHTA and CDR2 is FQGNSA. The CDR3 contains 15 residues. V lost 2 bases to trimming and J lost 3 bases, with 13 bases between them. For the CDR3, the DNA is TGTGCCAGCAGCTTATTCCCAGGGATGGACACTGAAGCTTTCTTT. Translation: CASSLFPGMDTEAFF.

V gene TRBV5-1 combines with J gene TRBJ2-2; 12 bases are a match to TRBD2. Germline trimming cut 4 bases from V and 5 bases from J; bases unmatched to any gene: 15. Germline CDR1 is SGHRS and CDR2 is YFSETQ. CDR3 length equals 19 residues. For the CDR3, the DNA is TGCGCCAGCAGCGGCGGAAAAATGCTAGCGGGGGGGCCTACCGGGGAGCTGTTTTTT. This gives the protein CASSGGKMLAGGPTGELFF.

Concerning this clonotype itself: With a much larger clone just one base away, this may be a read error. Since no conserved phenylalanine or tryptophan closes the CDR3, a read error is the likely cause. DNA of the CDR3: TGTGCCAGCTCACCATTCGGGGGCCAAGAGACCCAGTACTCC. This encodes CASSPFGGQETQYS. This chain connects TRBV18 to TRBJ2-5; a possible D gene is TRBD2 (6 bases). CDR1 is KGHSH and CDR2 is LQKENI in the germline V gene. Trimming stripped 2 bases from V and 1 base from J, with 8 bases between. The CDR3 loop spans 14 amino acids.

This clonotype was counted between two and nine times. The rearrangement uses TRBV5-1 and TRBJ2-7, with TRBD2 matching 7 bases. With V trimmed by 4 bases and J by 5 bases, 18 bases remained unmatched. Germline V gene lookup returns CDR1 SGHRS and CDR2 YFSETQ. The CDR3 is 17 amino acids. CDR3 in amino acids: CASSRATQRGGLDEQYF. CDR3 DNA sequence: TGCGCCAGCAGCCGCGCAACCCAGCGGGGAGGTCTAGACGAGCAGTACTTC.

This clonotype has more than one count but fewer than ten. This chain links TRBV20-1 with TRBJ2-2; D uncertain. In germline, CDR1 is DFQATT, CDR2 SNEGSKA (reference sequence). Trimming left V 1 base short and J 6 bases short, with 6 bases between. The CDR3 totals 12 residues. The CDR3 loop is CSARVDPGELFF. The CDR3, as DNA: TGCAGTGCTAGAGTCGACCCCGGGGAGCTGTTTTTT.